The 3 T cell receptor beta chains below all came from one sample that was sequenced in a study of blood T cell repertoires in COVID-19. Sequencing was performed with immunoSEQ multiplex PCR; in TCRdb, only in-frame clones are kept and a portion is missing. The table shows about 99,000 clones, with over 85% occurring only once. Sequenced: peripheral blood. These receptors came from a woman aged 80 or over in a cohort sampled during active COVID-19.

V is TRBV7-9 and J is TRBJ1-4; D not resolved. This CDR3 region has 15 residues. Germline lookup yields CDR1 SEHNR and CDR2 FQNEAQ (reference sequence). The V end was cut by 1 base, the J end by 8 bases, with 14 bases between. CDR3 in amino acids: CASSLGVRGREKLFF. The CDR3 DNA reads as TGTGCCAGCAGCTTAGGAGTCCGAGGGAGAGAAAAACTGTTTTTT.

The CDR3 loop reads CATSDGPGTGESNEQFF. CDR3 DNA: TGTGCCACCAGTGATGGACCCGGGACAGGGGAAAGCAATGAGCAGTTCTTC. V and J are TRBV24-1 and TRBJ2-1; 10 positions agree with TRBD1. This CDR3 has 17 residues. Per the germline V gene, CDR1 is KGHDR and CDR2 is SFDVKD. V gave up 3 bases and J gave up 6 bases; unmatched junction bases: 10.

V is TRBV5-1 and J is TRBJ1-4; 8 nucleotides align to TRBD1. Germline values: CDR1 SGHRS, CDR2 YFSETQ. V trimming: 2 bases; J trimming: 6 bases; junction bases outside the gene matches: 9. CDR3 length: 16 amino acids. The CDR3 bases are TGCGCCAGCAGCTTAGCAGGGGGCGCGAAGGATGAAAAACTGTTTTTT. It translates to CASSLAGGAKDEKLFF.